A single sample is the source of the 17 T cell receptor beta chains below, sequenced in a study of OX40 agonist ivuxolimab in advanced cancers. Here immunoSEQ multiplex PCR was the method, and the copy in TCRdb shows in-frame clones only, minus some. The data show fewer than 200,000 clones, approximately 94% seen once. The sequencing used CD4+ or CD8+ T cells sorted from blood, collected in a trial of the OX40 agonist ivuxolimab. Receptors originate from an adult with an advanced solid tumor such as melanoma, head and neck, liver or kidney cancer.

V and J are TRBV5-6 and TRBJ1-5, with D possibly matching TRBD1 (5 bases). CDR1 is SGHDT and CDR2 is YYEEEE in the germline V gene. Trimming left V 1 base short and J 6 bases short, with 11 bases between. The CDR3 is 14 residues long. The DNA for the CDR3 is TGTGCCAGCAGCTTGCTTGGGGCTGGTCAGCCCCAGCATTTT. It yields the protein CASSLLGAGQPQHF. Full variable domain (outside the CDR3, taken from reference TRBV5-6 and TRBJ1-5): DAGVTQSPTHLIKTRGQQVTLRCSPKSGHDTVSWYQQALGQGPQFIFQYYEEEERQRGNFPDRFSGHQFPNYSSELNVNALLLGDSALYLCASSLLGAGQPQHFGDGTRLSIL.

The chain carries TRBV27 and TRBJ2-7, with 12 bases aligning to TRBD2. V gave up 4 bases and J gave up 6 bases; unmatched junction bases: 7. This CDR3 has 15 residues. Germline V lookup: CDR1 MNHEY, CDR2 SMNVEV (reference sequence). CDR3 coding DNA: TGTGCCAGCAGTTCCACACTAGCGGGAGGCCCCGAGCAGTACTTC. Protein product: CASSSTLAGGPEQYF.

The rearrangement joins TRBV2 to TRBJ1-1; D is ambiguous. Germline CDR1 is SNHLY and CDR2 is FYNNEI. The V and J ends lost 8 bases and 1 base respectively, with 20 bases between them. The CDR3 has 16 amino acids. The CDR3 sequence is CASLAPFPMTNTEAFF. CDR3 nucleotide sequence: TGTGCCAGCCTCGCCCCCTTCCCCATGACGAACACTGAAGCTTTCTTT.

The V gene is TRBV18, the J gene TRBJ1-5, with no clear D. The germline gives CDR1 KGHSH, CDR2 LQKENI. V was trimmed by 2 bases and J by 2 bases, leaving 10 bases between them. This CDR3 is 15 amino acids long. The CDR3 here is CASSPSLSRNQPQHF. The CDR3 nucleotides are TGTGCCAGCTCACCATCGCTTTCCCGCAATCAGCCCCAGCATTTT.

V usage is TRBV27 and J usage is TRBJ2-7; no clear D. V lost 4 bases to trimming and J lost 0 bases, with 13 bases between them. This CDR3 contains 15 residues. Germline V gene sequence: CDR1 MNHEY, CDR2 SMNVEV (reference sequence). The CDR3 reads CASSWSAANSYEQYF. The CDR3 bases are TGTGCCAGCAGTTGGTCGGCGGCGAACTCCTACGAGCAGTACTTC.

The chain joins TRBV4-2 to TRBJ1-5; unclear D gene. Trimming cost V 0 bases and J 10 bases, with 10 bases left between them. CDR1 LGHNA and CDR2 YNFKEQ come from the germline V gene. The CDR3 spans 13 residues. CDR3 loop: CASSQDVGQPQHF. The CDR3 bases are TGTGCCAGCAGCCAAGATGTGGGCCAACCCCAGCATTTT.

This chain connects TRBV5-1 to TRBJ2-5, with D uncertain. CDR1 and CDR2 (germline): SGHRS, YFSETQ. The CDR3 totals 17 residues. Trimming removed 4 bases from V and 5 bases from J, with 24 bases in between. CDR3 loop: CASSLGEGWVSRETQYF. The DNA for the CDR3 is TGCGCCAGCAGCCTGGGTGAAGGGTGGGTCTCCCGGGAGACCCAGTACTTC.

The V gene is TRBV4-3, the J gene TRBJ1-6, with TRBD1 identical over 7 bases. The CDR3 totals 13 residues. The germline V gene encodes CDR1 LGHNA and CDR2 YSLEER. V trimming: 5 bases; J trimming: 11 bases; junction bases outside the gene matches: 6. DNA for the CDR3: TGCGCCAGCAGCTTGACAGGGTCGGCACCCCTCCACTTT. Protein sequence: CASSLTGSAPLHF.

This sequence joins TRBV11-2 and TRBJ1-2; D perhaps matches TRBD1 (5 bases). V was clipped by 5 bases and J by 2 bases, with 15 bases between them. CDR3 length: 15 amino acids. CDR1 and CDR2 (germline): SGHAT, FQNNGV. CDR3 DNA sequence: TGTGCCAGCAGCCCGGTGCGGGGACCCAACTATGGCTACACCTTC. Translating it yields CASSPVRGPNYGYTF.

This clone was seen once. V gene TRBV29-1 combines with J gene TRBJ2-7; 9 bases match TRBD1. The CDR3 is 15 residues long. Germline lookup yields CDR1 SQVTM and CDR2 ANQGSEA. After removal of 8 bases from V and 2 bases from J, the junction contained 13 bases not matched to a gene. CDR3 in amino acids: CSLLRDRVAPYEQYF. CDR3 nucleotide sequence: TGCAGCCTGCTCCGGGACAGGGTTGCCCCCTACGAGCAGTACTTC.

This rearrangement joins TRBV4-3 to TRBJ2-7; 8 bases fit TRBD1. The length of the CDR3 is 18 residues. Per germline, CDR1 LGHNA and CDR2 YSLEER. The ends lost 1 base at V and 1 base at J; junction bases unmatched: 12. The CDR3 loop reads CASSQVVRKGQVSYEQYF. Here the CDR3 DNA reads TGCGCCAGCAGCCAAGTTGTACGTAAGGGACAGGTTTCCTACGAGCAGTACTTC.

V is TRBV4-2 and J is TRBJ2-1, with 7 positions matching TRBD2. The trim removed 0 bases at V and 7 bases at J, leaving 6 bases unmatched. CDR1 and CDR2 (germline): LGHNA, YNFKEQ. The CDR3 extends over 15 amino acids. CDR3 coding DNA: TGTGCCAGCAGCCAAGATGCGGGAGTGAGGAATGAGCAGTTCTTC. Amino acids: CASSQDAGVRNEQFF.

The V call is TRBV15, the J call TRBJ1-4; no firm D call. V dropped 1 base and J dropped 7 bases, with 10 bases sitting between them. This CDR3 region has 14 residues. Germline V gene sequence: CDR1 LNHNV, CDR2 YYDKDF (reference sequence). The CDR3 sequence: CATSRGDNGEKLFF. The CDR3 nucleotides are TGTGCCACCAGCAGAGGGGATAATGGTGAAAAACTGTTTTTT.

This clone came up once. V and J are TRBV10-3 and TRBJ2-1; TRBD2 matches 11 bases. Germline CDR1 reads ENHRY; CDR2 reads SYGVKD. The J segment lost 4 bases and the V segment lost 6 bases, leaving 8 bases of the junction unmatched. The CDR3 loop spans 16 amino acids. CDR3 sequence reads: CAIRASGGRQYNEQFF. CDR3 nucleotide sequence: TGTGCCATCAGGGCTAGCGGGGGGCGCCAATACAATGAGCAGTTCTTC.

This chain joins TRBV13 and TRBJ2-5; D gene unclear. The V and J ends lost 5 bases and 1 base respectively, with 8 bases between them. Germline values: CDR1 PRHDT, CDR2 FYEKMQ (reference sequence). This CDR3 spans 13 amino acids. For the CDR3, the DNA is TGTGCCAGCAGCGGGAAACCCCAAGAGACCCAGTACTTC. Translating it yields CASSGKPQETQYF.

The CDR3 region is CASSLGDRGLSNQPQHF. Here the CDR3 DNA reads TGTGCCAGCAGCTTAGGGGACAGGGGTCTTAGCAATCAGCCCCAGCATTTT. V and J are TRBV13 and TRBJ1-5, with 9 bases matching TRBD1. The CDR3 is 17 residues long. Germline V lookup: CDR1 PRHDT, CDR2 FYEKMQ (reference sequence). The V and J ends lost 0 bases and 0 bases, in that order; junction bases with no gene match: 3.

This chain links TRBV20-1 with TRBJ2-5; D gene uncertain. The V end lost 5 bases, the J end lost 5 bases, and 9 bases lay between the germline ends. Germline assignment: CDR1 DFQATT and CDR2 SNEGSKA (reference sequence). The CDR3 sequence is 11 residues long. Here the CDR3 DNA reads TGCAGTGCTGCCCCCGGGGAGACCCAGTACTTC. It encodes CSAAPGETQYF.